One sample yielded the 10 T cell receptor beta chains listed below, sequenced in a study of T cell responses to AZD1222 COVID-19 vaccine. The protocol was immunoSEQ multiplex PCR, while the TCRdb copy is restricted to in-frame clones and leaves out a portion. There are some 49,000 clones in the sample; around 90% occur only once, and approximately 1.2% lies in the top ten. Here the sequenced sample was peripheral blood, taken 28 days after the second AZD1222 dose. The receptor source for this set is an adult who received the AZD1222 COVID-19 vaccine.

This clone was found a few times. The V and J genes are TRBV6-1 and TRBJ1-2; D remains ambiguous. The V gene's germline CDR1 is MNHNS and CDR2 SASEGT. This CDR3 has 12 residues. V lost 3 bases and J lost 7, with 9 bases in between. The CDR3 DNA is TGTGCCAGCAGTGACCGGGGTCGTGGCTACACCTTC. Amino acid sequence: CASSDRGRGYTF.

The rearrangement joins TRBV5-5 to TRBJ2-7; D is tentatively TRBD1 or TRBD2 (5 bases each). Trimming removed 5 bases from V and 10 bases from J, with 16 bases in between. Germline-derived CDR1 and CDR2 are SGHKS and YYEKEE (reference sequence). CDR3 length: 12 residues. The CDR3 DNA follows: TGTGCCAGCAGTTTTTTCGAGGGGCACCAGTACTTC. This gives the protein CASSFFEGHQYF.

The rearrangement uses TRBV29-1 and TRBJ2-7; 10 bases match TRBD2. J was trimmed by 4 bases and V by 7 bases; bases with no gene match: 10. The length of the CDR3 is 14 residues. Germline-derived CDR1 and CDR2 are SQVTM and ANQGSEA. The CDR3 DNA reads TGCAGCGCCGTCTCTAGCGGGAGTTGGTACGAGCAGTACTTC. As protein: CSAVSSGSWYEQYF.

This clone was detected only a few times. The chain employs TRBV27 and TRBJ1-5; the D gene is possibly TRBD1 (6 bases). V gave up 3 bases and J gave up 5 bases, with 11 bases separating them. This CDR3 comprises 14 residues. From germline, CDR1 is MNHEY and CDR2 SMNVEV (reference sequence). CDR3 sequence: CASSFGRGDQPQHF. CDR3 nucleotides: TGTGCCAGCAGTTTCGGCAGGGGTGATCAGCCCCAGCATTTT.

V usage is TRBV11-2 and J usage is TRBJ1-5; no definite D call. The ends were cut back, 1 base at V and 0 bases at J, with 7 bases in the middle. The germline V gene has CDR1 SGHAT and CDR2 FQNNGV. The CDR3 is 15 residues long. The CDR3 loop reads CASSLGAYSNQPQHF. CDR3 in DNA: TGTGCCAGCAGCTTAGGAGCCTATAGCAATCAGCCCCAGCATTTT.

The rearrangement uses TRBV24-1 and TRBJ2-2, with 7 bases aligning to TRBD1. Germline V gives CDR1 KGHDR, CDR2 SFDVKD. Trimming at V came to 10 bases and at J to 3 bases, leaving 7 bases not matched to a gene. This CDR3 is built from 14 residues. This CDR3 is CATSGTADTGELFF. The CDR3 region has the DNA TGTGCCACTTCCGGGACAGCCGACACCGGGGAGCTGTTTTTT.

This clone was counted a single time. In DNA form, the CDR3 reads TGTGCCAGCAGCGCCGACAGGGCCTTTGTCGGTGGAAACACCATATATTTT. It encodes CASSADRAFVGGNTIYF. This chain uses TRBV9 with TRBJ1-3, with 7 positions matching TRBD1. J lost 3 bases, V lost 3 bases, and 12 bases had no gene match. The CDR3 is 17 amino acids. Germline CDR1 is SGDLS and CDR2 is YYNGEE.

The chain has TRBV6-5 and TRBJ1-3; 8 bases map to TRBD1. The germline V gene has CDR1 MNHEY and CDR2 SVGAGI. The CDR3 sequence is 16 residues long. Germline trimming cut 0 bases from V and 4 bases from J; bases unmatched to any gene: 5. CDR3 loop: CASSYSRRGQGNTIYF. CDR3 coding DNA: TGTGCCAGCAGTTACTCGCGCAGGGGGCAAGGAAACACCATATATTTT.

The chain recombines TRBV7-8 with TRBJ2-7, with 13 bases matching TRBD2. This CDR3 spans 16 amino acids. The junction had 12 bases not matched to a gene; V was cut back by 5 bases and J by 8 bases. Looked up from germline, CDR1 is SGHVS and CDR2 is FQNEAQ. The DNA for the CDR3 is TGTGCCAGCAGCCCAACTGGACTAGCGGGAGTATCCCAGCAGTACTTC. This translates into CASSPTGLAGVSQQYF.

The rearrangement uses TRBV4-1 and TRBJ1-5, with a tentative D call TRBD1 (5 bases). From germline, CDR1 is MGHRA and CDR2 YSYEKL. The CDR3 length is 16 residues. The V end was cut by 0 bases, the J end by 4 bases, with 13 bases between. CDR3 coding DNA: TGCGCCAGCAGCCAAGATCAGGGAGGGTTTAATCAGCCCCAGCATTTT. Its protein product is CASSQDQGGFNQPQHF.